This T cell receptor (beta chain) was sequenced for a study of spatial heterogeneity in lung cancer. In TCRdb, the 5' RACE reads were re-called with MiXCR into one record per CDR3 protein. Of around 89,000 distinct CDR3 sequences in the sample, approximately 12% were seen once. Germline V gene lookup returns CDR1 SGHRS and CDR2 YFSETQ. This CDR3 region has 14 residues. Trimming removed 3 bases from V and 8 bases from J, with 12 bases in between. This clonotype was seen more than once but under ten times. Its target is unknown. As to time point: sample taken at primary tumor resection. The donors comprised around 72 untreated early-stage non-small cell lung cancer patients. The authors sequenced whole RNA from tumor, nontumor lung or frozen PBMC without sorting. Broader study findings: There were more appearances of ubiquitous expanded tumor TCRs in blood at resection than at follow-up.

This clonotype was obtained from a male donor with early-stage non-small cell lung cancer. Sequences were derived from PBMCs, sampled at surgery. The chain couples TRBV5-1 to TRBJ1-6; D is undetermined. CDR3 loop: CASSSGEGYSPLHF. The CDR3 DNA follows: TGCGCCAGCAGCTCCGGAGAGGGTTATTCACCCCTCCACTTT. The full variable domain, with the rest looked up from reference TRBV5-1 and TRBJ1-6, is KAGVTQTPRYLIKTRGQQVTLSCSPISGHRSVSWYQQTPGQGLQFLFEYFSETQRNKGNFPGRFSGRQFSNSRSEMNVSTLELGDSALYLCASSSGEGYSPLHFGNGTRLTVT.